This TCR beta chain was captured in a study of T cells in Graves' hyperthyroidism and ophthalmopathy (dated by TCRdb to between 2018 and 2021). The study in broad terms: Peripheral blood was sampled at the time of initial diagnosis, prior to any treatment. To identify TCR V-J signatures that set the groups apart, the researchers used a discovery cohort of 100 patients, made up of fewer than 50 with Graves' ophthalmopathy and about 60 with stable Graves' hyperthyroidism. Whether ophthalmopathy could be predicted prospectively was tested in an independent validation cohort made up of 18 hyperthyroidism patients plus 17 patients who later progressed to ophthalmopathy. The approximately 100 discovery patients were divided at random into training and test sets in a 7:3 ratio. In addition, the study compared T-cell repertoires in thyroid tissue and in blood from five to seven Graves' hyperthyroidism patients. After sampling, hyperthyroidism patients received methimazole starting at 30 mg daily, and ophthalmopathy patients received high-dose intravenous methylprednisolone. The paper describes TCR Vbeta CDR3 sequencing of 120 to 150 peripheral blood samples, made up of roughly 40 ophthalmopathy patients, more than 70 hyperthyroidism patients and 17 progressor patients.

Points the paper makes about the study in general: Most expanded thyroid clonotypes (frequency above 0.001) were also detected in blood, a finding suggesting that blood repertoires may reflect thyroid immune responses. Ophthalmopathy was separated from stable hyperthyroidism by a 13 V-J signature model, with approximately 86% sensitivity and just over 81% specificity obtained in cross-validation and 80%/75% obtained in testing. In validation, the model predicted progression to ophthalmopathy with 55% to 71% sensitivity and 72% to 85% specificity, a median of approximately 6.7 months before onset. No statistical method was used to set the sample size in advance, and investigators knew the group allocation.

The CDR3 sequence holds 14 residues, the cysteine and phenylalanine included. The CDR3 DNA has 42 bases and is translated from base 1. Relative to germline, V is 5 bases shorter and J is 5 bases shorter, with 13 bases between their ends. From the germline V gene, CDR1 is SGHTA and CDR2 is FQGTGA. This clonotype was observed many times. Its cognate antigen has yet to be identified. The record has no base qualities; no much larger clone is one base away. Moderately to severely active disease, a Clinical Activity Score of at least 3, a NOSPECS grade of at least 4, and a duration under 3 months were present in ophthalmopathy patients. Exclusion was applied to patients with uncontrolled infections, other autoimmune diseases, pregnancy or lactation. Clinical symptoms, serum thyroxine and TRAb, thyroid ultrasound, and orbital computed tomography formed the basis for the diagnoses. PBMCs were separated from around 9.1 ml of fresh peripheral blood using Ficoll-Paque density gradient centrifugation. Total RNA was extracted using Trizol reagent, and RNA quality was assessed on an Agilent 2100 Bioanalyzer.

The TCR beta CDR3 regions were amplified from RNA transcripts. The TCR CDR3 was subjected to a first round of RT-PCR using the HTBI primer set and the Qiagen OneStep RT-PCR kit. Libraries were constructed in a second round of multiplex PCR, after which size selection and purification were performed. The libraries were sequenced on an Illumina HiSeq2000 using paired-end 100 bp reads. Per the source publication's procedure: Raw data were processed with SOAPnuke, discarding reads with adapters, uncalled bases, mean Phred below 15, or no exact constant-primer or identifier match. COPE v1.2.5 was used to merge high-quality paired reads, and clonotypes were defined as unique nucleotide sequences. MiTCR v1.1 was used to align the clonotypes against IMGT TRBV, TRBD and TRBJ reference segments. The analysis included only V-J combinations with a frequency above 0.0001, which together covered more than 99% of the repertoires. The TCS score was defined as the ratio of F50 (clonal expansion) to E x V (chaos), calculated using BLOSUM62-based TCRdist between CDR3 peptides within each V-J. Welch's t-statistics and random forest reduced fewer than 600 V-J features to roughly 13, which were used in a naive Bayes classifier (R e1071). TCRdb's own reprocessing of the public reads used fastp at Q25 and MiXCR and kept productive beta chains. Records with the same CDR3 protein are collapsed into one entry carrying the most frequent genes and DNA. V and J calls and clone size were set by TCRdb, not the authors. This sample holds about 380,000 distinct CDR3 sequences; approximately 17% were observed only once. The ten largest clones capture around two fifths of the sample.

This clonotype was sampled from a man between 18 and 35 years old with Graves' ophthalmopathy. The chain couples TRBV7-3 to TRBJ2-1; 6 matching bases give a weak D call of TRBD2. Sequencing was carried out using blood. CDR3 sequence: CASSQDYNDNEQFF. The bases are TGTGCCAGCAGCCAGGACTATAACGACAATGAGCAGTTCTTC.